Given below is one T cell receptor (delta chain) in context. As yet, its antigen is unknown. The likely explanation is a read error, given a far larger clone one base away. Other DNA sequences within the sample encode an identical CDR3. The CDR3 is made up of 18 amino acids. Trimming removed 0 bases from V and 0 bases from J, with 23 bases in between. Germline V lookup: CDR1 TVYSNPD, CDR2 GDNSRS (reference sequence). The data were obtained in a study of γδ T cells in repeated Plasmodium falciparum infection. Regarding the study as a whole: Malian donors came from one small rural village, predominantly one ethnic group.

Flow sorting of PBMC yielded separate Vgamma9/Vdelta2+ and Vdelta2-negative gammadelta T cell populations for bulk repertoire analysis. TRG and TRD sequences were obtained from every sorted gammadelta sample. TCRdb re-called the multiplex PCR reads with CATT. This sample has approximately 53,000 delta-chain clones, with 1.7% found just once. The TCR sequence derives from a pool of human donors (malaria-infected and uninfected, not separated). The chain uses TRDV3 and TRDJ1; tentatively, D is TRDD2 (5 bases). Specimen: gamma-delta T cells from blood. This CDR3 is CAFRGPSRDTSHTDKLIF. The CDR3, as DNA: TGTGCCTTTAGGGGTCCCTCAAGGGACACTTCCCACACCGATAAACTCATCTTT.